A selection of T cell receptor beta chains follows, all from one sample in a study of T-cell reconstitution after alpha-beta-depleted transplantation in children. TCRdb re-called the PCR reads with MiXCR, one entry per CDR3 protein. This table has around 100,000 distinct CDR3 sequences, 7% to 8% appearing once. The starting material was PBMCs, obtained before TCRalphabeta/CD19-depleted stem cell transplant. The receptors stem from a boy aged 2-15 years with acute lymphoblastic leukemia, due to receive a stem cell transplant. CDR3s include the opening cysteine and the closing phenylalanine or tryptophan. The D gene is left open where the match is weak. Rows give clone size only sometimes, using once, few, many, or a class for an expanded clone.

d_gene: TRBD2
v_gene: TRBV2
j_gene: TRBJ2-1
abundance: few
CDR3aa: CAGQAGTSDEQFF
CDR3nt: TGTGCCGGCCAAGCCGGGACTAGCGATGAGCAGTTCTTC

d_gene: -
v_gene: TRBV12-3/TRBV12-4
j_gene: TRBJ2-1
abundance: -
CDR3aa: CASSLLVVGALNNEQFF
CDR3nt: TGTGCCAGCAGTTTGTTAGTAGTAGGGGCTCTTAACAATGAGCAGTTCTTC

d_gene: -
v_gene: TRBV2
j_gene: TRBJ2-3
abundance: -
CDR3aa: CASSPPLTDTQYF
CDR3nt: TGTGCCAGCAGTCCTCCTCTAACAGATACGCAGTATTTT

d_gene: -
v_gene: TRBV5-1
j_gene: TRBJ1-5
abundance: many
CDR3aa: CASSLESNQPQHF
CDR3nt: TGCGCCAGCAGCTTGGAAAGCAATCAGCCCCAGCATTTT

d_gene: -
v_gene: TRBV27
j_gene: TRBJ2-1
abundance: many
CDR3aa: CASSPYREPGHNEQFF
CDR3nt: TGTGCCAGCAGTCCTTACCGTGAACCGGGACACAATGAGCAGTTCTTC

d_gene: TRBD1
v_gene: TRBV7-9
j_gene: TRBJ1-6
abundance: few
CDR3aa: CASSLQGQGNSPLHF
CDR3nt: TGTGCCAGCAGCTTACAGGGACAGGGGAATTCACCCCTCCACTTT

d_gene: TRBD1
v_gene: TRBV7-3
j_gene: TRBJ2-2
abundance: few
CDR3aa: CASSLGTGYTGELFF
CDR3nt: TGTGCCAGCAGCCTTGGGACAGGGTACACCGGGGAGCTGTTTTTT

d_gene: -
v_gene: TRBV20-1
j_gene: TRBJ1-5
abundance: many
CDR3aa: CSARSPNQPQHF
CDR3nt: TGCAGTGCTAGGAGCCCTAACCAGCCCCAGCATTTT

d_gene: TRBD2
v_gene: TRBV20-1
j_gene: TRBJ2-7
abundance: -
CDR3aa: CSANFPGLAGLRSYEQYF
CDR3nt: TGCAGTGCTAATTTTCCGGGACTAGCGGGGTTAAGGTCCTACGAGCAGTACTTC

d_gene: -
v_gene: TRBV20-1
j_gene: TRBJ1-2
abundance: -
CDR3aa: CSASSGGYGYTF
CDR3nt: TGCAGTGCTAGCTCGGGGGGCTATGGCTACACCTTC

d_gene: -
v_gene: TRBV5-1
j_gene: TRBJ1-4
abundance: many
CDR3aa: CASSSTVRTGFAEEKLFF
CDR3nt: TGCGCCAGCAGCTCGACTGTCCGAACGGGGTTCGCGGAAGAAAAACTGTTTTTT

d_gene: TRBD1
v_gene: TRBV7-6
j_gene: TRBJ1-1
abundance: -
CDR3aa: CASSAWTGGTEAFF
CDR3nt: TGTGCCAGCAGCGCGTGGACAGGGGGCACTGAAGCTTTCTTT

d_gene: -
v_gene: TRBV2
j_gene: TRBJ2-5
abundance: few
CDR3aa: CASSEELQGQETQYF
CDR3nt: TGTGCCAGCAGTGAAGAGCTTCAGGGCCAAGAGACCCAGTACTTC

d_gene: -
v_gene: TRBV9
j_gene: TRBJ2-5
abundance: -
CDR3aa: CASSVGGTGETQYF
CDR3nt: TGTGCCAGCAGCGTTGGAGGAACGGGTGAGACCCAGTACTTC

d_gene: TRBD2
v_gene: TRBV20-1
j_gene: TRBJ2-7
abundance: -
CDR3aa: CSAGGLAVGYEQYF
CDR3nt: TGCAGTGCCGGCGGACTAGCGGTTGGCTACGAGCAGTACTTC

d_gene: -
v_gene: TRBV19
j_gene: TRBJ2-7
abundance: few
CDR3aa: CASSSGRGVPYEQYF
CDR3nt: TGTGCCAGTAGTTCCGGCAGGGGGGTCCCCTACGAGCAGTACTTC

d_gene: -
v_gene: TRBV19
j_gene: TRBJ1-1
abundance: many
CDR3aa: CASSGRTPEAFF
CDR3nt: TGTGCCAGTAGTGGGCGGACACCTGAAGCTTTCTTT

d_gene: -
v_gene: TRBV21-1
j_gene: TRBJ2-7
abundance: -
CDR3aa: CASSMTGAFISYKQYF
CDR3nt: TGTGCCAGCAGCATGACAGGGGCGTTCATCTCCTACAAGCAGTACTTC

d_gene: TRBD2
v_gene: TRBV13
j_gene: TRBJ2-3
abundance: few
CDR3aa: CASSLYGGGTDTQYF
CDR3nt: TGTGCCAGCAGCTTATACGGCGGGGGGACAGATACGCAGTATTTT

d_gene: TRBD2
v_gene: TRBV20-1
j_gene: TRBJ2-3
abundance: few
CDR3aa: CSAALAGGPADTQYF
CDR3nt: TGCAGTGCTGCTTTAGCGGGGGGGCCGGCAGATACGCAGTATTTT

d_gene: TRBD2
v_gene: TRBV20-1
j_gene: TRBJ2-7
abundance: few
CDR3aa: CCARDSRLADDYEQYF
CDR3nt: TGCTGTGCTAGAGATTCGCGGCTAGCGGACGACTACGAGCAGTACTTC

d_gene: TRBD2
v_gene: TRBV4-2
j_gene: TRBJ2-3
abundance: many
CDR3aa: CASRPLSSGGATDTQYF
CDR3nt: TGTGCCAGCAGGCCCCTATCTAGCGGGGGGGCCACAGATACGCAGTATTTT

d_gene: -
v_gene: TRBV5-5
j_gene: TRBJ1-5
abundance: many
CDR3aa: CASSLQVGNQPQHF
CDR3nt: TGTGCCAGCAGCTTGCAAGTAGGGAACCAGCCCCAGCATTTT

d_gene: TRBD1
v_gene: TRBV20-1
j_gene: TRBJ2-7
abundance: medium-sized
CDR3aa: CSARDTRDRGNYEQYF
CDR3nt: TGCAGTGCTAGAGATACCCGGGACAGGGGGAACTACGAGCAGTACTTC

d_gene: TRBD1
v_gene: TRBV12-3/TRBV12-4
j_gene: TRBJ2-4
abundance: many
CDR3aa: CASGRGTANIQYF
CDR3nt: TGTGCCAGCGGCAGGGGGACGGCGAACATTCAGTACTTC

d_gene: -
v_gene: TRBV29-1
j_gene: TRBJ2-2
abundance: many
CDR3aa: CSVRLRDPNTGELFF
CDR3nt: TGCAGCGTTCGACTCCGAGATCCGAACACCGGGGAGCTGTTTTTT

d_gene: -
v_gene: TRBV20-1
j_gene: TRBJ2-1
abundance: few
CDR3aa: CSASDLQLSSYNEQFF
CDR3nt: TGCAGTGCTTCGGACTTGCAACTGAGCTCCTACAATGAGCAGTTCTTC

d_gene: -
v_gene: TRBV11-2
j_gene: TRBJ2-4
abundance: -
CDR3aa: CASSPSEIRGPDSSKNIQYF
CDR3nt: TGTGCCAGCAGCCCCTCAGAAATTCGGGGGCCGGACTCGTCCAAAAACATTCAGTACTTC

d_gene: -
v_gene: TRBV29-1
j_gene: TRBJ1-1
abundance: many
CDR3aa: CSVEAQVGTEAFF
CDR3nt: TGCAGCGTTGAGGCTCAGGTGGGCACTGAAGCTTTCTTT

d_gene: -
v_gene: TRBV6-2/TRBV6-3
j_gene: TRBJ1-1
abundance: many
CDR3aa: CASSYGLSPRVAFF
CDR3nt: TGTGCCAGCAGTTACGGCCTTTCACCCCGGGTGGCTTTCTTT

d_gene: -
v_gene: TRBV5-6
j_gene: TRBJ2-5
abundance: few
CDR3aa: CASSPTVLQETQYF
CDR3nt: TGTGCCAGCAGCCCGACAGTCCTCCAAGAGACCCAGTACTTC

d_gene: TRBD1
v_gene: TRBV6-5
j_gene: TRBJ2-6
abundance: few
CDR3aa: CASSKDRGTGANVLTF
CDR3nt: TGTGCCAGCAGCAAGGACAGGGGAACGGGGGCCAACGTCCTGACTTTC

d_gene: TRBD1
v_gene: TRBV5-1
j_gene: TRBJ1-1
abundance: -
CDR3aa: CASSMTGANTEAFF
CDR3nt: TGCGCCAGCAGCATGACAGGGGCGAACACTGAAGCTTTCTTT

d_gene: TRBD2
v_gene: TRBV5-1
j_gene: TRBJ2-1
abundance: medium-sized
CDR3aa: CASSFSPLAGPYNEQFF
CDR3nt: TGCGCCAGCAGCTTCTCCCCTTTAGCGGGGCCCTACAATGAGCAGTTCTTC

d_gene: -
v_gene: TRBV11-2
j_gene: TRBJ2-2
abundance: -
CDR3aa: CASSLVVRRQLIANTGELFF
CDR3nt: TGTGCCAGCAGCTTAGTCGTTAGGAGACAGTTAATTGCGAACACCGGGGAGCTGTTTTTT

d_gene: -
v_gene: TRBV5-1
j_gene: TRBJ2-7
abundance: many
CDR3aa: CASSLGVWTDYEQYF
CDR3nt: TGCGCCAGCAGCTTAGGCGTCTGGACGGATTACGAGCAGTACTTC

d_gene: -
v_gene: TRBV18
j_gene: TRBJ1-3
abundance: -
CDR3aa: CASSPGTPSSGNTIYF
CDR3nt: TGTGCCAGCTCACCCGGGACCCCGAGCTCTGGAAACACCATATATTTT

d_gene: -
v_gene: TRBV5-1
j_gene: TRBJ2-5
abundance: once
CDR3aa: CASSFQRGETHYF
CDR3nt: TGCGCCAGCAGCTTCCAAAGGGGGGAGACCCACTACTTC

d_gene: TRBD1
v_gene: TRBV7-9
j_gene: TRBJ2-1
abundance: many
CDR3aa: CASSPGTGRNEQFF
CDR3nt: TGTGCCAGCAGCCCGGGGACAGGGCGGAATGAGCAGTTCTTC

d_gene: -
v_gene: TRBV7-9
j_gene: TRBJ1-2
abundance: -
CDR3aa: CASSFSSLYGYTF
CDR3nt: TGTGCCAGCAGCTTCTCCAGCCTCTATGGCTACACCTTC

d_gene: -
v_gene: TRBV6-1
j_gene: TRBJ2-6
abundance: few
CDR3aa: CASSRDPSGANVLTF
CDR3nt: TGTGCCAGCAGCCGGGACCCGTCTGGGGCCAACGTCCTGACTTTC

d_gene: -
v_gene: TRBV20-1
j_gene: TRBJ2-1
abundance: many
CDR3aa: CSANGGGAFEEQFF
CDR3nt: TGCAGTGCTAATGGAGGGGGGGCGTTTGAAGAGCAGTTCTTC

d_gene: -
v_gene: TRBV20-1
j_gene: TRBJ1-1
abundance: many
CDR3aa: CSAREAGRVGAFF
CDR3nt: TGCAGTGCTAGAGAGGCAGGTAGAGTTGGAGCTTTCTTT

d_gene: TRBD2
v_gene: TRBV5-4
j_gene: TRBJ2-5
abundance: few
CDR3aa: CASSEAGAAETQYF
CDR3nt: TGTGCCAGCAGCGAGGCGGGAGCTGCGGAGACCCAGTACTTC

d_gene: TRBD1
v_gene: TRBV5-6
j_gene: TRBJ2-7
abundance: many
CDR3aa: CASSRQGPYEQYF
CDR3nt: TGTGCCAGCAGCCGACAGGGTCCCTACGAGCAGTACTTC

d_gene: -
v_gene: TRBV20-1
j_gene: TRBJ1-4
abundance: many
CDR3aa: CSARTVANEKLFF
CDR3nt: TGCAGTGCTCGGACAGTAGCTAATGAAAAACTGTTTTTT

d_gene: -
v_gene: TRBV7-3
j_gene: TRBJ2-3
abundance: -
CDR3aa: CASSKRNTDTQYF
CDR3nt: TGTGCCAGCAGCAAGCGGAACACAGATACGCAGTATTTT

d_gene: -
v_gene: TRBV5-1
j_gene: TRBJ1-1
abundance: many
CDR3aa: CASSLEGHQNTEAFF
CDR3nt: TGCGCCAGCAGCTTGGAGGGACATCAAAACACTGAAGCTTTCTTT

d_gene: TRBD2
v_gene: TRBV5-4
j_gene: TRBJ2-2
abundance: many
CDR3aa: CASSFRGGTGELFF
CDR3nt: TGTGCCAGTTCCTTCCGGGGGGGCACCGGGGAGCTGTTTTTT

d_gene: -
v_gene: TRBV20-1
j_gene: TRBJ2-1
abundance: many
CDR3aa: CSASATSSYNEQFF
CDR3nt: TGCAGTGCTAGTGCCACGAGCTCCTACAATGAGCAGTTCTTC

d_gene: -
v_gene: TRBV5-1
j_gene: TRBJ2-5
abundance: few
CDR3aa: CASSPTHGLVQGTQYF
CDR3nt: TGCGCCAGCAGCCCTACTCATGGACTGGTACAGGGGACCCAGTACTTC